Presented here are 27 T cell receptor beta chains from one specimen sequenced in a study of cytomegalovirus exposure and HLA in healthy donors. The PCR was carried out with 60 Vbeta primers and 13 Jbeta primers. Here immunoSEQ multiplex PCR was the method, and the copy in TCRdb shows in-frame clones only, minus some. Altogether roughly 160,000 clones are present, around 85% being singletons, with the ten largest covering 1%. The sample was PBMCs. These receptors originate from a boy aged 2-9 years in good health and CMV-seronegative.

The CDR3 DNA is TGTGCCAGCAGCCAGGGATGGGCCGGGGAGCTGTTTTTT. This encodes CASSQGWAGELFF. The rearrangement links TRBV27 to TRBJ2-2, with D perhaps matching TRBD1 (5 bases). The CDR3 is 13 residues long. V dropped 6 bases and J dropped 6 bases, with 11 bases sitting between them. CDR1 MNHEY and CDR2 SMNVEV come from the germline V gene (reference sequence).

The chain links TRBV5-1 to TRBJ1-1, with D possibly TRBD1 on 5 matching bases. Trimming took off 5 bases at V and 0 bases at J, with 11 bases between the two ends. CDR1 is SGHRS and CDR2 is YFSETQ in the germline V gene. CDR3 size: 14 residues. This CDR3 is CASSQTDMNTEAFF. The CDR3 region has the DNA TGCGCCAGCAGTCAGACAGATATGAACACTGAAGCTTTCTTT. Using reference TRBV5-1 and TRBJ1-1 for the parts outside the CDR3, the full variable domain is KAGVTQTPRYLIKTRGQQVTLSCSPISGHRSVSWYQQTPGQGLQFLFEYFSETQRNKGNFPGRFSGRQFSNSRSEMNVSTLELGDSALYLCASSQTDMNTEAFFGQGTRLTVV.

The rearrangement joins TRBV30 to TRBJ2-3; D ambiguous. The CDR3 length is 15 residues. V lost 0 bases and J 5 bases, leaving 15 bases between the germline ends. Germline assignment: CDR1 GTSNPN and CDR2 SVGIG (reference sequence). Here the CDR3 reads CAWSVLSRGKDTQYF. The CDR3 coding sequence is TGTGCCTGGAGTGTATTGAGTAGAGGAAAAGATACGCAGTATTTT.

This chain connects TRBV18 to TRBJ2-5, with a tentative D call TRBD2 (6 bases). CDR1 KGHSH and CDR2 LQKENI come from the germline V gene. Trimming stripped 0 bases from V and 5 bases from J, with 13 bases between. CDR3 length equals 15 residues. The chain's CDR3 is CASSPPGGLGETQYF. The CDR3 DNA sequence: TGTGCCAGCTCACCACCAGGAGGGCTGGGTGAGACCCAGTACTTC.

The CDR3: CASSQALYYEQYV. In nucleotides, the CDR3 is TGCGCCAGCAGCCAAGCGCTCTACTACGAGCAGTACGTC. V usage is TRBV4-1 and J usage is TRBJ2-7; D is ambiguous. Germline V CDR1 and CDR2: MGHRA, YSYEKL. The CDR3 extends over 13 amino acids. V lost 1 base to trimming and J lost 3 bases, with 7 bases between them.

This clone was counted between two and nine times. This chain joins TRBV5-1 and TRBJ1-3; TRBD1 matches 7 bases. Germline V gene sequence: CDR1 SGHRS, CDR2 YFSETQ. CDR3 size: 16 residues. J gave up 0 bases and V 0 bases, and 3 bases lay outside the gene matches. The CDR3 nucleotides are TGCGCCAGCAGCTTGGAGGGACAGAACTCTGGAAACACCATATATTTT. It specifies CASSLEGQNSGNTIYF.

This rearrangement joins TRBV10-3 to TRBJ2-7; D possibly corresponds to TRBD2 (6 bases). V was pared by 4 bases and J by 2 bases, with 15 bases between. The CDR3 extends over 15 amino acids. Looked up from germline, CDR1 is ENHRY and CDR2 is SYGVKD. The CDR3, as DNA: TGTGCCATCAGTGTCAGTAGCGGACAACCCTACGAGCAGTACTTC. This sequence encodes CAISVSSGQPYEQYF.

The chain combines TRBV5-4 with TRBJ1-1, with a weak D call TRBD1 (6 bases). Germline values: CDR1 SGHNT, CDR2 YYREEE (reference sequence). The length of the CDR3 is 13 residues. Trimming removed 4 bases at V and 7 bases at J, with 14 bases between. CDR3 loop: CASSPGQHGEAFF. CDR3 nucleotide sequence: TGTGCCAGCAGCCCCGGACAGCACGGTGAAGCTTTCTTT.

This chain uses TRBV25-1 with TRBJ2-3; possible D gene TRBD2, 5 bases. The V end lost 3 bases, the J end lost 5 bases, and 12 bases lay between the germline ends. Germline assignment: CDR1 MGHDK and CDR2 SYGVNS. The CDR3 has 14 amino acids. In DNA, the CDR3 is TGTGCCAGCAGTGAGGCGGGCCCCCTAGATACGCAGTATTTT. Translated: CASSEAGPLDTQYF.

V and J are TRBV7-8 and TRBJ1-1, with D tentatively TRBD1 (5 bases). The CDR3 loop spans 15 amino acids. The V and J ends lost 2 bases and 3 bases respectively, with 13 bases between them. CDR1 and CDR2 (germline): SGHVS, FQNEAQ. The CDR3 reads CASSLYKGRDTEAFF. The CDR3, as DNA: TGTGCCAGCAGCTTATACAAGGGGAGGGACACTGAAGCTTTCTTT.

This sequence joins TRBV7-6 and TRBJ2-2; possible D gene TRBD1, 6 bases. Trimming stripped 5 bases from V and 1 base from J, with 11 bases between. The CDR3 sequence is 15 residues long. Germline lookup yields CDR1 SGHVS and CDR2 FNYEAQ. As DNA, the CDR3 is TGTGCCAGCAGCCCAGGGGCCCTGAACACCGGGGAGCTGTTTTTT. This codes for CASSPGALNTGELFF.

The V gene is TRBV10-2, the J gene TRBJ1-4; D may be TRBD1 (6 bases). CDR3 size: 18 residues. The V end lost 4 bases, the J end lost 3 bases, and 21 bases lay between the germline ends. CDR1 WSHSY and CDR2 SAAADI come from the germline V gene. The CDR3 spells CASSAQGLRVTANEKLFF. CDR3 coding DNA: TGCGCCAGCAGTGCACAGGGCCTTCGGGTGACTGCTAATGAAAAACTGTTTTTT.

V and J are TRBV5-1 and TRBJ2-7; a weak D match, TRBD1 (6 bases). CDR1 SGHRS and CDR2 YFSETQ come from the germline V gene. The CDR3 contains 17 residues. Trimming left V 0 bases short and J 2 bases short, with 18 bases between. CDR3 DNA: TGCGCCAGCAGCTTGGTTTCGGGACACGGAATGGCCTACGAGCAGTACTTC. It encodes CASSLVSGHGMAYEQYF.

The V call is TRBV14, the J call TRBJ1-3; TRBD1 matches 10 bases. CDR3 length equals 19 residues. Trimming cost V 4 bases and J 2 bases; bases outside gene matches: 14. From germline, CDR1 is SGHDN and CDR2 FVKESK. Here the CDR3 reads CASSRGRDRGTMAGNTIYF. DNA of the CDR3: TGTGCCAGCAGCCGAGGCCGGGACAGGGGAACCATGGCTGGAAACACCATATATTTT.

The chain combines TRBV4-1 with TRBJ1-1, with TRBD1 as a possible D gene (6 bases). CDR3 size: 16 residues. The ends were cut back, 4 bases at V and 3 bases at J, with 18 bases in the middle. Germline V gene data show CDR1 as MGHRA and CDR2 as YSYEKL. The CDR3, as DNA: TGCGCCAGCAGCCGGATAGGGGGACCCTCTGACACTGAAGCTTTCTTT. It encodes CASSRIGGPSDTEAFF.

The gene calls are TRBV20-1 and TRBJ2-3; D possibly corresponds to TRBD2 (5 bases). CDR3 length: 10 amino acids. Germline CDR1 DFQATT, CDR2 SNEGSKA (reference sequence). V lost 6 bases and J lost 6, with 7 bases in between. CDR3 in DNA: TGCAGTGCCAGGAGGGATACGCAGTATTTT. Its translation is CSARRDTQYF.

Details on this clone: The identical CDR3 is also encoded by other nucleotide sequences in the sample. V gene TRBV5-1 combines with J gene TRBJ2-5; TRBD2 is a possible D gene (6 bases). CDR1 and CDR2 from the germline V gene are SGHRS and YFSETQ. CDR3 length: 13 residues. The V gene lost 5 bases and the J gene lost 2 bases, with 10 bases spanning the gap. CDR3 loop: CASSSGLQETQYF. In DNA form, the CDR3 reads TGCGCCAGCAGTTCGGGACTTCAAGAGACCCAGTACTTC.

This sequence joins TRBV10-3 and TRBJ2-7, with D perhaps matching TRBD1 (6 bases). The germline V gene has CDR1 ENHRY and CDR2 SYGVKD. CDR3 length equals 14 residues. V lost 2 bases and J 2 bases, leaving 10 bases between the germline ends. CDR3 sequence (DNA): TGTGCCATCAGTGAGAGAACAGGGCCCTACGAGCAGTACTTC. Translated: CAISERTGPYEQYF.

The chain uses TRBV19 and TRBJ2-3; TRBD2 aligns across 10 bases. Germline V lookup: CDR1 LNHDA, CDR2 SQIVND (reference sequence). The CDR3 extends over 14 amino acids. V was pared by 7 bases and J by 5 bases, with 6 bases of the junction left unmatched. For the CDR3, the DNA is TGTGCCAGTAATCAGCGGGGGGGCCAAGATACGCAGTATTTT. This translates into CASNQRGGQDTQYF.

This chain joins TRBV19 and TRBJ1-1; 11 nucleotides line up with TRBD1. This CDR3 has 19 amino acids. Trimming removed 4 bases from V and 0 bases from J; junction bases left unmatched: 13. The germline V gene has CDR1 LNHDA and CDR2 SQIVND (reference sequence). The CDR3 bases are TGTGCCAGTAGTACCATTCCGGGACAGGGGGGGGCACTGAACACTGAAGCTTTCTTT. Protein sequence: CASSTIPGQGGALNTEAFF. Filled out from reference TRBV19 and TRBJ1-1, the complete variable domain reads DGGITQSPKYLFRKEGQNVTLSCEQNLNHDAMYWYRQDPGQGLRLIYYSQIVNDFQKGDIAEGYSVSREKKESFPLTVTSAQKNPTAFYLCASSTIPGQGGALNTEAFFGQGTRLTVV.

This rearrangement joins TRBV6-5 to TRBJ2-7; D call uncertain. The CDR3 consists of 12 residues. The V end lost 4 bases, the J end lost 5 bases, and 9 bases lay between the germline ends. CDR1 is MNHEY and CDR2 is SVGAGI in the germline V gene. This CDR3 is CASSSFGHEQYF. The DNA for the CDR3 is TGTGCCAGCAGTTCCTTTGGCCACGAGCAGTACTTC.

The chain carries TRBV18 and TRBJ1-1; TRBD1 matches at 9 bases. There are 15 residues in the CDR3. CDR1 and CDR2 from the germline V gene are KGHSH and LQKENI. J lost 1 base, V lost 7 bases, and 7 bases had no gene match. CDR3 sequence: CASLTPGQGNTEAFF. As DNA, the CDR3 is TGTGCCAGCTTGACTCCGGGACAGGGGAACACTGAAGCTTTCTTT.

The CDR3 DNA sequence: TGTGCCAGCAGCTTAGACAGGGGGCTTACCAATGAGCAGTTCTTC. It specifies CASSLDRGLTNEQFF. This chain uses TRBV11-3 with TRBJ2-1; 8 bases are a match to TRBD1. The CDR3 covers 15 residues. With V trimmed by 0 bases and J by 6 bases, 4 bases remained unmatched. Looked up from germline, CDR1 is SGHNT and CDR2 is YENEEA.

The chain has TRBV5-4 and TRBJ1-2; a possible D gene is TRBD1 (6 bases). The CDR3 extends over 13 amino acids. Germline-derived CDR1 and CDR2 are SGHNT and YYREEE (reference sequence). Trimming left V 5 bases short and J 2 bases short, with 10 bases between. CDR3 in DNA: TGTGCCAGCAGTCCCAGGGGCAACTATGGCTACACCTTC. Translation: CASSPRGNYGYTF.

The chain recombines TRBV11-2 with TRBJ2-5, with 8 positions matching TRBD1. Unmatched junction bases numbered 4, after V lost 5 bases and J lost 2 bases. Germline V CDR1 and CDR2: SGHAT, FQNNGV. The CDR3 covers 14 residues. CDR3 region: CASSLGQGQETQYF. The CDR3 coding sequence is TGTGCCAGCAGCCTCGGACAGGGTCAAGAGACCCAGTACTTC.

The V and J genes are TRBV9 and TRBJ2-7; TRBD1 matches at 8 bases. Germline CDR1 SGDLS, CDR2 YYNGEE. This CDR3 contains 13 residues. Trimming at V came to 4 bases and at J to 3 bases, leaving 3 bases not matched to a gene. CDR3 nucleotides: TGTGCCAGCAGCCGACAGGGGAACTACGAGCAGTACTTC. This encodes CASSRQGNYEQYF.

The V and J genes are TRBV28 and TRBJ2-7, with TRBD2 matching 7 bases. Unmatched junction bases numbered 13, after V lost 5 bases and J lost 0 bases. This CDR3 contains 17 residues. Germline CDR1 MDHEN, CDR2 SYDVKM. CDR3 sequence (DNA): TGTGCCAGCAGTCCACCCCCCGGGCTAGCGGTCTCCTACGAGCAGTACTTC. Protein: CASSPPPGLAVSYEQYF.